One and the same sample provided the 8 T cell receptor beta chains below, sequenced in a study of blood T cells in healthy people across ages. Alongside a J-beta primer mix, a sample-barcoded 5' primer served in a second PCR lasting roughly 7 to 12 cycles. TCRdb independently ran MiXCR on the 5' RACE reads; one entry per CDR3 protein. The sample holds 1,300,000 or so distinct CDR3 sequences, approximately 59% seen once. Sequencing was carried out using blood. Every receptor here comes from a man aged 18 to 30 in good health.

This clonotype was found a few times. The CDR3 coding sequence is TGTGCCAGCAGCAGCCCGACGGGGAGAAGCTCCTACGAGCAGTACTTC. It translates to CASSSPTGRSSYEQYF. The chain joins TRBV7-9 to TRBJ2-7, with D possibly being TRBD2 (5 bases). This CDR3 contains 16 residues. Germline CDR1 reads SEHNR; CDR2 reads FQNEAQ (reference sequence). V was cut by 5 bases and J by 0 bases, with 17 bases left in between.

This clonotype has more than one count but fewer than ten. The J gene is TRBJ2-3, the V gene TRBV14; 9 nucleotides line up with TRBD2. J lost 6 bases, V lost 0 bases, and 13 bases had no gene match. The CDR3 totals 18 residues. The germline gives CDR1 SGHDN, CDR2 FVKESK. The CDR3 protein is CASSQDLVAGGHLDTQYF. Written as DNA, the CDR3 is TGTGCCAGCAGCCAAGATCTTGTGGCGGGGGGGCATTTGGATACGCAGTATTTT.

The rearrangement uses TRBV5-1 and TRBJ2-1, with D perhaps TRBD1 (6 bases). The length of the CDR3 is 17 residues. CDR1 and CDR2 from the germline V gene are SGHRS and YFSETQ. Trimming left V 4 bases short and J 2 bases short, with 19 bases between. CDR3 in DNA: TGCGCCAGCAGCACCCTCAGGGGCGGAGATGCCTACAATGAGCAGTTCTTC. This encodes CASSTLRGGDAYNEQFF.

This clonotype was detected a few times. This CDR3 is CASSYQLPGLEVPYNEQFF. The CDR3 nucleotides are TGTGCCAGCAGCTACCAGCTTCCGGGACTAGAGGTTCCCTACAATGAGCAGTTCTTC. The V call is TRBV7-8, the J call TRBJ2-1, with 8 nucleotides matching TRBD2. There are 19 residues in the CDR3. V lost 4 bases and J lost 2; bases outside the gene matches: 16. CDR1 SGHVS and CDR2 FQNEAQ come from the germline V gene.

This sequence joins TRBV6-5 and TRBJ1-1; no clear D. Germline-derived CDR1 and CDR2 are MNHEY and SVGAGI. The CDR3 runs to 18 residues. V was clipped by 2 bases and J by 4 bases, with 23 bases between them. CDR3 loop: CASSYRAGEARRVTEAFF. For the CDR3, the DNA is TGTGCCAGCAGTTACAGAGCTGGAGAGGCCAGACGAGTCACTGAAGCTTTCTTT.

The chain couples TRBV27 to TRBJ2-3, with D possibly being TRBD2 (5 bases). Trimming cost V 0 bases and J 5 bases, with 6 bases left between them. The germline CDR1 and CDR2 sequences are MNHEY and SMNVEV (reference sequence). This CDR3 has 13 amino acids. CDR3 DNA sequence: TGTGCCAGCAGTTTATCGAGGGTAGATACGCAGTATTTT. Amino acid sequence: CASSLSRVDTQYF.

The chain joins TRBV12-3 or TRBV12-4 to TRBJ1-2; D perhaps matches TRBD1 (5 bases). The CDR3 sequence is 13 residues long. V lost 5 bases and J 4 bases, leaving 11 bases between the germline ends. The CDR3: CASSADIFYGYTF. Written as DNA, the CDR3 is TGTGCCAGCAGTGCGGACATCTTCTATGGCTACACCTTC.

This clonotype was seen more than once but under ten times. This chain connects TRBV20-1 to TRBJ2-4; D possibly corresponds to TRBD2 (6 bases). The J call may be wrong; the DNA end is better matched by TRBJ2-7. CDR1 is DFQATT and CDR2 is SNEGSKA in the germline V gene (reference sequence). The CDR3 has 14 residues. DNA of the CDR3: TGCAGTGCTAGGTGGGTCGGGAGACCGCACGAGCAGTACTTC. Translating it yields CSARWVGRPHEQYF.